A single sample is the source of the 29 T cell receptor beta chains below, sequenced in a study of blood T cells in healthy people across ages. The authors ran a second PCR of roughly 7 to 11 cycles using a sample-barcoded 5' primer and a J-beta primer mix. Each CDR3 protein is one row after TCRdb ran MiXCR on the 5' RACE reads. The data contain over a million distinct CDR3 sequences, under 55% of them singletons. The sequencing sample was made of blood. Source of these receptors: a woman aged 55-70 years in good health.

This chain uses TRBV7-2 with TRBJ2-7; tentative D call: TRBD2 (5 bases). The V end lost 10 bases, the J end lost 3 bases, and 16 bases lay between the germline ends. The CDR3 runs 13 residues. The germline V gene encodes CDR1 SGHTA and CDR2 FQGNSA. CDR3 DNA: TGTGCCACTACGGGGTCCCTCCTCTACGAGCAGTACTTC. Amino acids: CATTGSLLYEQYF.

The CDR3 nucleotides are TGTGCCACCAGCAGAGATTCACAGATTGAAGCTTTCTTT. Residues: CATSRDSQIEAFF. This chain uses TRBV15 with TRBJ1-1; D is undetermined. V was cut by 0 bases and J by 7 bases, with 9 bases left in between. Germline loops: CDR1 LNHNV, CDR2 YYDKDF (reference sequence). This CDR3 has 13 residues.

The chain joins TRBV5-1 to TRBJ2-4; D may be TRBD2 (5 bases). Germline CDR1 SGHRS, CDR2 YFSETQ. The CDR3 is 15 residues long. The V end lost 4 bases, the J end lost 8 bases, and 19 bases lay between the germline ends. The chain's CDR3 is CASSHSGPRVDIQYF. The CDR3 nucleotides are TGCGCCAGCAGCCACAGCGGACCTAGGGTGGACATTCAGTACTTC. Filled out from reference TRBV5-1 and TRBJ2-4, the complete variable domain reads KAGVTQTPRYLIKTRGQQVTLSCSPISGHRSVSWYQQTPGQGLQFLFEYFSETQRNKGNFPGRFSGRQFSNSRSEMNVSTLELGDSALYLCASSHSGPRVDIQYFGAGTRLSVL.

This chain joins TRBV6-2 or TRBV6-3 and TRBJ2-1, with D tentatively TRBD2 (5 bases). The CDR3 spans 13 residues. V was pared by 5 bases and J by 11 bases, with 16 bases between. In germline, CDR1 is MNHEY, CDR2 SVGEGT. Here the CDR3 DNA reads TGTGCCAGCAGTGACGGGCGGGTTCAGAAGCAGTTCTTC. Protein: CASSDGRVQKQFF.

The chain has TRBV13 and TRBJ2-7, with TRBD2 identical over 11 bases. Trimming took 1 base from V and 7 from J; bases not matched to a gene: 9. Germline lookup yields CDR1 PRHDT and CDR2 FYEKMQ (reference sequence). The CDR3 length is 16 residues. DNA for the CDR3: TGTGCCAGCAGCTTAGAAGAACTAGCGGGAGTTGGTGAGCAGTACTTC. The encoded protein is CASSLEELAGVGEQYF.

V is TRBV30 and J is TRBJ2-1; D call uncertain. The CDR3 has 12 residues. CDR1 is GTSNPN and CDR2 is SVGIG in the germline V gene (reference sequence). Trimming took 0 bases from V and 9 from J, leaving 9 bases between them. In DNA form, the CDR3 reads TGTGCCTGGAGTGTACAGAAGACTGAGCAGTTCTTC. Residues: CAWSVQKTEQFF.

This clonotype has more than one count but fewer than ten. The V call is TRBV5-1, the J call TRBJ2-3; D gene uncertain. The CDR3 runs 15 residues. Germline values: CDR1 SGHRS, CDR2 YFSETQ. V was shortened by 2 bases and J by 3 bases, with 13 bases between the two germline ends. CDR3 protein: CASSFTGLGTDTQYF. The CDR3 bases are TGCGCCAGCAGCTTTACGGGCCTGGGGACAGATACGCAGTATTTT.

As for this clonotype: A much more abundant neighbour one base away suggests this may be a read error. This chain joins TRBV20-1 and TRBJ2-1; TRBD1 aligns across 11 bases. J gave up 8 bases and V 5 bases, and 8 bases lay outside the gene matches. Germline V lookup: CDR1 DFQATT, CDR2 SNEGSKA (reference sequence). The CDR3 totals 14 residues. In nucleotides, the CDR3 is TGCAGTGCTCGACCGGGACAGGGGGGTCATGAGCAGTTCTTC. Protein sequence: CSARPGQGGHEQFF.

This clonotype was recorded a few times. This sequence joins TRBV6-2 or TRBV6-3 and TRBJ2-3; 7 bases agree with TRBD1. V shed 7 bases and J 0 bases; nucleotides not matched to a gene: 4. This CDR3 spans 14 amino acids. Per the germline V gene, CDR1 is MNHEY and CDR2 is SVGEGT. The chain's CDR3 is CASNLQGSTDTQYF. As DNA, the CDR3 is TGTGCCAGCAATCTACAGGGGAGCACAGATACGCAGTATTTT.

The sample holds a few counts of this clonotype. The chain is built from TRBV28 and TRBJ2-5; D is unclear. The DNA matches TRBJ2-7 better at its end, which makes the J call doubtful. Per the germline V gene, CDR1 is MDHEN and CDR2 is SYDVKM. This CDR3 has 15 residues. The CDR3 reads CASSLSGTLGHEQYF. The CDR3 nucleotides are TGTGCCAGCAGTTTATCGGGTACGTTAGGCCACGAGCAGTACTTC.

This clonotype showed up just once. This chain links TRBV6-6 with TRBJ2-7; 15 positions agree with TRBD2. This CDR3 comprises 16 residues. Trimming cost V 5 bases and J 7 bases; bases outside gene matches: 9. Per the germline V gene, CDR1 is MNHNY and CDR2 is SVGAGI (reference sequence). The CDR3 DNA is TGTGCCAGCAGTGGAGGACTAGCGGGAGGGTACAATGAGCAGTACTTC. This encodes CASSGGLAGGYNEQYF.

The chain links TRBV12-3 or TRBV12-4 to TRBJ1-2, with D maybe TRBD1 (5 bases). V was cut by 6 bases and J by 11 bases, with 16 bases left in between. The CDR3 spans 12 residues. The CDR3 loop reads CASSPPMGGYTF. The CDR3 nucleotides read TGTGCCAGCAGCCCCCCGATGGGGGGTTACACCTTC.

This clonotype has only a few counts. The rearrangement links TRBV28 to TRBJ2-7, with D uncertain. The CDR3 runs 12 residues. V was shortened by 5 bases and J by 2 bases, with 7 bases between the two germline ends. Per the germline V gene, CDR1 is MDHEN and CDR2 is SYDVKM. CDR3 nucleotide sequence: TGTGCCAGCAGTACCTCTCCCTACGAGCAGTACTTC. This gives the protein CASSTSPYEQYF.

The chain carries TRBV5-1 and TRBJ2-1, with TRBD2 matching 14 bases. The CDR3 consists of 20 residues. Germline CDR1 and CDR2: SGHRS and YFSETQ. V was clipped by 0 bases and J by 4 bases; unmatched bases: 12. The CDR3 loop is CASSLAGGLAGGKKYNEQFF. The CDR3 bases are TGCGCCAGCAGCTTGGCCGGAGGACTAGCGGGAGGAAAGAAGTACAATGAGCAGTTCTTC.

This sequence joins TRBV11-2 and TRBJ1-1; 8 positions agree with TRBD1. Germline CDR1 SGHAT, CDR2 FQNNGV. This CDR3 region has 16 residues. Trimming cost V 5 bases and J 1 base; bases outside gene matches: 9. The CDR3 region has the DNA TGTGCCAGCAGCAACGGGGGGGGGACAGGGAACACTGAAGCTTTCTTT. Its protein product is CASSNGGGTGNTEAFF.

This clonotype was observed a handful of times. This rearrangement joins TRBV14 to TRBJ2-3; D ambiguous. Germline lookup yields CDR1 SGHDN and CDR2 FVKESK. V was clipped by 1 base and J by 8 bases, with 13 bases between them. The CDR3 covers 14 residues. CDR3 in amino acids: CASSQGGVMGTQYF. The DNA for the CDR3 is TGTGCCAGCAGCCAAGGTGGCGTCATGGGTACGCAGTATTTT.

The V call is TRBV10-3, the J call TRBJ2-1, with D unresolved. The germline V gene encodes CDR1 ENHRY and CDR2 SYGVKD. This CDR3 spans 13 amino acids. V lost 7 bases and J 0 bases, leaving 7 bases between the germline ends. CDR3 residues: CAITDFSYNEQFF. The CDR3 region has the DNA TGTGCCATCACCGACTTCTCCTACAATGAGCAGTTCTTC.

The chain joins TRBV21-1 to TRBJ2-1; the table's TRBD1 call for D was not verified on the DNA. TRBV21-1 corresponds to a pseudogene. The CDR3 is 16 amino acids. CDR3 nucleotides: TGTGCCAGCAGCAAAGCGCTTTGGAGGACAGGGGGTGAGCAGTTCTTC. Its protein is CASSKALWRTGGEQFF.

V is TRBV10-2 and J is TRBJ2-7, with 7 positions matching TRBD1. This CDR3 has 16 amino acids. V lost 4 bases and J lost 3; bases outside the gene matches: 12. Germline values: CDR1 WSHSY, CDR2 SAAADI. The CDR3 region has the DNA TGCGCCAGCAGTGTTGGCCCGGGACAGCTAAGCTACGAGCAGTACTTC. As protein: CASSVGPGQLSYEQYF.

The chain has TRBV18 and TRBJ2-1, with D tentatively TRBD1 (5 bases). Looked up from germline, CDR1 is KGHSH and CDR2 is LQKENI. The CDR3 has 14 residues. Deletions cut 2 bases from V and 7 bases from J, with 12 bases between. The DNA for the CDR3 is TGTGCCAGCTCACCAGTCAGGGTGGGAAATGAGCAGTTCTTC. Its translation is CASSPVRVGNEQFF.

This clonotype was recorded a few times. The chain joins TRBV12-3 or TRBV12-4 to TRBJ2-1, with D possibly being TRBD2 (6 bases). This CDR3 spans 12 amino acids. Trimming removed 8 bases at V and 8 bases at J, with 13 bases between. CDR3 amino acids: CASRLGGYEQFF. The CDR3 DNA reads TGTGCCAGCCGACTAGGAGGGTATGAGCAGTTCTTC.

V and J are TRBV28 and TRBJ2-5, with D possibly matching TRBD1 (7 bases). The CDR3 spans 15 residues. The V end was cut by 7 bases, the J end by 5 bases, with 20 bases between. From germline, CDR1 is MDHEN and CDR2 SYDVKM. The CDR3 loop is CASNGGTVRGETQYF. CDR3 bases: TGTGCCAGCAATGGGGGGACAGTTCGTGGGGAGACCCAGTACTTC.

This chain uses TRBV11-1 with TRBJ1-1; no clear D. The ends were cut back, 1 base at V and 7 bases at J, with 10 bases in the middle. The CDR3 has 13 amino acids. Looked up from germline, CDR1 is SGHAT and CDR2 is FQDESV (reference sequence). The chain's CDR3 is CASSLGPSGEAFF. The CDR3 nucleotides are TGTGCCAGCAGCTTAGGCCCTTCCGGTGAAGCTTTCTTT.

The chain carries TRBV29-1 and TRBJ2-3; tentative D call: TRBD2 (6 bases). CDR3 size: 14 residues. Germline V gene lookup returns CDR1 SQVTM and CDR2 ANQGSEA. The V and J ends lost 3 bases and 5 bases respectively, with 15 bases between them. The CDR3 protein is CSVEGRRAEDTQYF. As DNA, the CDR3 is TGCAGCGTTGAGGGTCGGAGGGCCGAAGATACGCAGTATTTT.

The genes are TRBV2 and TRBJ2-5; 10 positions agree with TRBD1. The junction had 8 bases not matched to a gene; V was cut back by 0 bases and J by 4 bases. Germline CDR1 reads SNHLY; CDR2 reads FYNNEI. The CDR3 is made up of 17 amino acids. In nucleotides, the CDR3 is TGTGCCAGCAGTGAAGCCAGACAGGGGGCTTGGGTAGAGACCCAGTACTTC. This codes for CASSEARQGAWVETQYF.

The chain combines TRBV11-3 with TRBJ2-4, with 8 nucleotides matching TRBD1. The closer fit of TRBJ2-7 to the DNA end suggests the J call may be wrong. This CDR3 contains 18 residues. Germline CDR1 is SGHNT and CDR2 is YENEEA. This chain's CDR3 is CASSYFPGQAHFSYEQYF. The CDR3 region has the DNA TGTGCCAGCAGCTATTTCCCGGGACAGGCCCATTTCTCCTACGAGCAGTACTTC.

V is TRBV7-8 and J is TRBJ2-5; TRBD1 might be the D (6 bases). V was pared by 5 bases and J by 1 base, with 17 bases between. The germline CDR1 and CDR2 sequences are SGHVS and FQNEAQ. This CDR3 has 16 residues. In DNA form, the CDR3 reads TGTGCCAGCAGCCAGGGGAACAGGGACCTCCAAGAGACCCAGTACTTC. Protein sequence: CASSQGNRDLQETQYF.

This clonotype was counted a few times. The chain employs TRBV20-1 and TRBJ2-5; 10 nucleotides line up with TRBD1. The CDR3 is 14 amino acids. V gave up 3 bases and J gave up 6 bases; unmatched junction bases: 7. The germline CDR1 and CDR2 sequences are DFQATT and SNEGSKA (reference sequence). The CDR3 is CSASLRDRGQTQYF. The CDR3 nucleotides are TGCAGTGCTAGCCTCCGGGACAGGGGTCAGACCCAGTACTTC.

This chain connects TRBV7-3 to TRBJ2-5; D is unclear. V shed 5 bases and J shed 11 bases, with 21 bases lying between them. The CDR3 spans 14 residues. CDR1 SGHTA and CDR2 FQGTGA come from the germline V gene. The CDR3 spells CASSTSIGAREQYF. CDR3 nucleotides: TGTGCCAGCAGCACTTCCATTGGAGCCCGTGAGCAGTACTTC.